A selection of T cell receptor beta chains follows, all from one sample in a study of blood T cell repertoires in COVID-19. Clones were read by immunoSEQ multiplex PCR, and TCRdb kept only the in-frame ones, dropping some. This sample has approximately 52,000 clones, with about 91% found just once. Sequenced input: peripheral blood. These receptors originate from a man aged 60 to 69 with active COVID-19. Both conserved end residues are trimmed from each CDR3. The order of the fields is J gene, V gene, D gene, CDR3 protein. The D gene is left open where the match is weak.

TRBJ2-5	TRBV20-1	NA	SATRVETQY
TRBJ1-5	TRBV11-2	TRBD1	ASSLETGGTQPQH
TRBJ2-7	TRBV7-2	NA	ASSLMAAVHEQY
TRBJ1-1	TRBV6-2/TRBV6-3	NA	ASSYRRYLDTEAF
TRBJ1-1	TRBV7-9	NA	ASSISQGNTEAF
TRBJ2-7	TRBV11-2	NA	ASSLVSSYEQY
TRBJ2-6	TRBV27	TRBD1	ASTRGTGRSGANVLT
TRBJ1-1	TRBV12-3/TRBV12-4	TRBD1	ASTSGTGAF
TRBJ2-2	TRBV7-9	TRBD2	VSSLLAGVVGELF
TRBJ1-4	TRBV4-3	NA	ASSQGMTVNEKLF
TRBJ1-6	TRBV25-1	NA	ASSALDNSPLH
TRBJ1-2	TRBV6-1	NA	ASSEVMRGYT
TRBJ2-2	TRBV9	NA	ASSPRLVGTGELF
TRBJ2-7	TRBV4-3	NA	ASSQDYGGWSSYEQY
TRBJ2-3	TRBV20-1	TRBD1	SASNRDRGTDTQY
TRBJ1-2	TRBV11-2	NA	ASSLDPRVPNYGYT
TRBJ1-2	TRBV6-5	TRBD1	ASRRTGGRNYGYT
TRBJ2-1	TRBV2	TRBD2	ASTPGLVYNEQF
TRBJ2-3	TRBV5-1	TRBD2	ASSLGRPSGPITDTQY
TRBJ1-4	TRBV5-6	NA	ASSKDQDEKLF
TRBJ1-2	TRBV7-9	TRBD1	ASSAGRGLDYGYT
TRBJ2-1	TRBV28	NA	ASSLTGTSSYNEQF
TRBJ2-5	TRBV28	NA	ASRGLETQY
TRBJ1-5	TRBV6-2/TRBV6-3	TRBD1	ASSPQGAGNQPQH
TRBJ2-7	TRBV28	TRBD1	ASRRQGALYEQY
TRBJ2-1	TRBV7-3	NA	ASRVGGTRRDEQF
TRBJ2-5	TRBV13	TRBD2	ASSKAGVGLQETQY
TRBJ2-1	TRBV19	TRBD2	ASSNPAGGQNEQF
TRBJ2-1	TRBV11-2	TRBD2	ASSFGTRGLNEQF
TRBJ2-7	TRBV5-4	NA	ASSSEETYEQY
TRBJ1-6	TRBV6-6	NA	ASSSTGWNSPLH
TRBJ2-7	TRBV11-1	TRBD2	ASSLLGRSNEQY
TRBJ2-5	TRBV7-2	NA	ASSSMLEKTQY
TRBJ1-1	TRBV27	TRBD1	ASSFSGTAHRPLGAF
TRBJ2-2	TRBV5-6	TRBD1	ASSRDRGRLPGELF
TRBJ2-7	TRBV5-4	NA	ASSFPGRVGEQY
TRBJ2-1	TRBV21-1	NA	ASSFRSGTSGREYNEQF
TRBJ2-1	TRBV3-1/TRBV3-2	NA	ASSHGSHSYNEQF
TRBJ1-6	TRBV28	NA	ASSRGRRDNSPLH
TRBJ1-1	TRBV5-5	NA	ASSPRGGSTEAF
TRBJ2-1	TRBV5-1	TRBD2	ASQPSSSGRTYEQF
TRBJ2-2	TRBV19	NA	ASRASAQRGTGELF
TRBJ2-4	TRBV3-1/TRBV3-2	NA	ASSQAGAHNIQY
TRBJ1-1	TRBV14	NA	ASSRRGGSMNTEAF
TRBJ1-2	TRBV10-3	NA	AISTDNYGYT
TRBJ1-5	TRBV6-5	NA	AGTRTGYDQPQH
TRBJ2-3	TRBV4-3	NA	ASSQEGGHHTDTQY
TRBJ2-5	TRBV29-1	TRBD1	SADRGQTHETQY
TRBJ1-2	TRBV10-1	NA	ASSANRFYGYT
TRBJ1-6	TRBV5-8	NA	ASSWGDSSSYNSPLH
TRBJ2-1	TRBV6-2/TRBV6-3	TRBD1	ASSRWTGKSNEQF
TRBJ1-2	TRBV7-2	TRBD1	ASSSGTGWGYT
TRBJ2-7	TRBV11-2	NA	ASSSRGNGLSEQY
TRBJ2-1	TRBV11-3	NA	ASSITAYNEQF
TRBJ2-7	TRBV5-1	NA	ASSLQRHRDSSYEQY
TRBJ2-2	TRBV9	NA	ASSVGGTTTGELF
TRBJ2-1	TRBV24-1	TRBD2	ATSATGLAGVEQF
TRBJ2-3	TRBV19	TRBD2	ASRNLAGSDTQY
TRBJ1-1	TRBV19	NA	ASSPSGETTEAF
TRBJ1-5	TRBV2	NA	ASSWDTVRPQH